The following is a T cell receptor beta chain sequence with its context. As yet, its antigen is unknown. Trimming cost V 0 bases and J 3 bases; bases outside gene matches: 3. The CDR3 length is 16 residues. CDR1 and CDR2 from the germline V gene are SGHRS and YFSETQ. The source of the sample is a study of T cells in Graves' hyperthyroidism and ophthalmopathy. Amplified regions were TCR beta CDR3 sequences from RNA transcripts. HTBI primers drove first-round RT-PCR of the TCR CDR3. TCRdb fed the multiplex PCR reads into MiXCR, producing one record per CDR3 protein. This sample yields about 600,000 distinct CDR3 sequences, of which 16% are seen a single time; about 3.5% belongs to the top ten. Clinical symptoms, serum thyroxine, TRAb, thyroid ultrasound and orbital computed tomography informed diagnoses. Study outcomes and limitations: Among thyroid clonotypes expanded above 0.001, most also appeared in blood.

The chain couples TRBV5-1 to TRBJ2-1; 10 nucleotides agree with TRBD2. Sequencing was carried out using blood. This sequence was found in a woman between 40 and 55 years old with Graves' ophthalmopathy. CDR3 sequence (DNA): TGCGCCAGCAGCTTGGGGGGGACTAGCGACTACAATGAGCAGTTCTTC. Protein product: CASSLGGTSDYNEQFF. Looking up the rest from reference TRBV5-1 and TRBJ2-1 gives the full variable domain: KAGVTQTPRYLIKTRGQQVTLSCSPISGHRSVSWYQQTPGQGLQFLFEYFSETQRNKGNFPGRFSGRQFSNSRSEMNVSTLELGDSALYLCASSLGGTSDYNEQFFGPGTRLTVL.